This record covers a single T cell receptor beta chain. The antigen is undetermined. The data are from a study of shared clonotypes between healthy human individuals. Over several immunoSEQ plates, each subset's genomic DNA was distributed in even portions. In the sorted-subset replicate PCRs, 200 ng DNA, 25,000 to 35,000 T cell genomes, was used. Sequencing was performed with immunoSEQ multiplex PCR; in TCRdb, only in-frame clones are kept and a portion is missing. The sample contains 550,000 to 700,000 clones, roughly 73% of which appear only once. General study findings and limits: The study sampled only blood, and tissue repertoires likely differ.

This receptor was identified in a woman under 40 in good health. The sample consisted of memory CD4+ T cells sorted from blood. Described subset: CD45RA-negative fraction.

CDR3 bases: TGTGCCAGCAGTGTTAGCGGGTGGTACGAGCAGTACTTC. Encoded protein: CASSVSGWYEQYF. The V gene is TRBV25-1, the J gene TRBJ2-7, with TRBD2 identical over 7 bases. The V segment lost 4 bases and the J segment 4 bases; nucleotides outside the gene matches: 4. Germline-derived CDR1 and CDR2 are MGHDK and SYGVNS. The CDR3 contains 13 residues.